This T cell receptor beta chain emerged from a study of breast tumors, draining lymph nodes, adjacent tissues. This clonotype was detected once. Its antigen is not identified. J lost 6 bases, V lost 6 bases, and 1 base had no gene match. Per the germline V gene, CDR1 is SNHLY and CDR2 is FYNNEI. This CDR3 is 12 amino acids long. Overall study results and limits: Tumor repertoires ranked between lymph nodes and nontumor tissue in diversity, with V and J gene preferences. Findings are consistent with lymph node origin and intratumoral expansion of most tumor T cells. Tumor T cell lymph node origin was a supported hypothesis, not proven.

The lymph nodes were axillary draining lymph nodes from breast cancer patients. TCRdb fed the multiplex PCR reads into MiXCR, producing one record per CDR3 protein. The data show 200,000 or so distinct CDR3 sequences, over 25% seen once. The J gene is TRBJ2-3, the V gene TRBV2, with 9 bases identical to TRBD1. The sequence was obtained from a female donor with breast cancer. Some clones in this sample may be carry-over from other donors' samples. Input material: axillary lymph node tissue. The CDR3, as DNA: TGTGCCAGCAGGGGACAGGGCGATACGCAGTATTTT. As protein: CASRGQGDTQYF. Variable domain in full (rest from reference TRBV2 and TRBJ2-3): EPEVTQTPSHQVTQMGQEVILRCVPISNHLYFYWYRQILGQKVEFLVSFYNNEISEKSEIFDDQFSVERPDGSNFTLKIRSTKLEDSAMYFCASRGQGDTQYFGPGTRLTVL.